This T cell receptor beta chain came from a study of blood T cell repertoires in COVID-19. Study details: Spain, Italy and the United States supplied samples that represented acute and convalescent COVID-19. From T cells, B-cell-depleted T cells, or PBMCs came the material, which was cDNA or gDNA.

This CDR3 comprises 12 residues. The germline gives CDR1 LNHDA, CDR2 SQIVND (reference sequence). With 10 bases clipped from V and 7 bases from J, the junction kept 7 bases outside the gene matches. Per the study methods: Estimates of nucleated cell counts were drawn from the amplification of reference gene primers. Using immunoSEQ multiplex PCR, the repertoire was profiled, and TCRdb retains in-frame clones only, with some absent. V and J calls and clone size come straight from that table; D and trimming were deduced from the DNA. In the table there are about 230,000 clones, over 80% of which are singletons. This clone was observed a single time.

The sequenced sample was peripheral blood. V is TRBV19 and J is TRBJ1-2, with 9 bases identical to TRBD1. The clonotype originates from a woman in her 70s with active or convalescent COVID-19. The CDR3 loop is CAKETGGGGYTF. The CDR3 bases are TGTGCCAAGGAAACAGGGGGCGGTGGCTACACCTTC.